Shown below are 24 T cell receptor beta chains from a single sample sequenced in a study of CD8 T cells in ankylosing spondylitis. In TCRdb, the 5' RACE reads were re-called with MiXCR into one record per CDR3 protein. The sample contains about 240,000 distinct CDR3 sequences, about 10% of which appear only once. Sequenced input: blood, either unsorted or a sorted T cell fraction (not recorded which). These receptors were collected from a male donor with ankylosing spondylitis or in good health (not recorded which).

This clonotype was seen at least ten times. The chain couples TRBV20-1 to TRBJ2-3; no reliable D call. The germline gives CDR1 DFQATT, CDR2 SNEGSKA (reference sequence). V lost 0 bases and J lost 1, with 14 bases in between. CDR3 length equals 16 residues. The CDR3, as DNA: TGCAGTGCTAGAGATCGGGCTGCCGGGCGCACAGATACGCAGTATTTT. This encodes CSARDRAAGRTDTQYF.

This clonotype was seen many times. This chain uses TRBV7-8 with TRBJ2-7, with TRBD1 as a possible D gene (6 bases). Per germline, CDR1 SGHVS and CDR2 FQNEAQ. CDR3 length: 14 amino acids. Between the trimmed V and J ends, which lost 1 base and 3 bases, there was a span of 10 bases. The CDR3, as DNA: TGTGCCAGCAGCTTAGGCGCAGGGGTCTACGAGCAGTACTTC. Translation gives CASSLGAGVYEQYF.

There are many counts of this clonotype. CDR3 in amino acids: CASSRGSDQFF. The CDR3 region has the DNA TGTGCCAGCAGTCGCGGGAGTGATCAGTTCTTC. The rearrangement links TRBV12-3 or TRBV12-4 to TRBJ2-1; 7 nucleotides align to TRBD2. With V trimmed by 5 bases and J by 13 bases, 5 bases remained unmatched. This CDR3 is built from 11 residues.

This clonotype was recorded at least ten times. This chain uses TRBV12-3 or TRBV12-4 with TRBJ2-7; D not certain. The CDR3 runs 15 residues. V lost 6 bases and J 2 bases, leaving 17 bases between the germline ends. CDR3: CASRALGIGTYEQYF. CDR3 nucleotide sequence: TGTGCCAGCAGGGCCTTAGGGATTGGGACCTACGAGCAGTACTTC.

This clonotype has just a few counts. The chain combines TRBV12-5 with TRBJ1-2, with a weak D call TRBD1 (5 bases). The germline gives CDR1 LGHNT, CDR2 FRNRAP. This CDR3 comprises 12 residues. The V end lost 6 bases, the J end lost 8 bases, and 13 bases lay between the germline ends. This CDR3 reads CASGFRDDGYTF. Written as DNA, the CDR3 is TGTGCTAGTGGCTTCAGGGATGACGGCTACACCTTC.

V and J are TRBV7-9 and TRBJ2-5; tentatively, D is TRBD1 (5 bases). Germline CDR1 and CDR2: SEHNR and FQNEAQ (reference sequence). This CDR3 spans 13 amino acids. V was trimmed by 5 bases and J by 2 bases, leaving 9 bases between them. The CDR3 protein is CASSQTEQETQYF. The CDR3 DNA reads TGTGCCAGCAGCCAGACAGAACAAGAGACCCAGTACTTC.

The table lists this clonotype with many counts. The chain carries TRBV27 and TRBJ2-2; D perhaps matches TRBD1 (8 bases). The germline gives CDR1 MNHEY, CDR2 SMNVEV (reference sequence). Trimming removed 6 bases from V and 5 bases from J, with 13 bases in between. The CDR3 sequence is 14 residues long. The DNA of the CDR3 is TGTGCCAGCAGGGTACAGGGGGGGACCGGGGAGCTGTTTTTT. This sequence encodes CASRVQGGTGELFF.

Many counts were recorded for this clonotype. V gene TRBV3-1 combines with J gene TRBJ2-1; unclear D gene. The CDR3 extends over 11 amino acids. V lost 2 bases and J lost 10, with 6 bases in between. CDR1 is LGHDT and CDR2 is YNNKEL in the germline V gene (reference sequence). This chain's CDR3 is CASSQRTEQFF. The CDR3 nucleotides read TGTGCCAGCAGCCAACGGACCGAGCAGTTCTTC.

The sample holds many counts of this clonotype. The V call is TRBV12-3 or TRBV12-4, the J call TRBJ1-6, with D maybe TRBD1 (5 bases). The CDR3 covers 14 residues. V lost 3 bases and J lost 6, with 9 bases in between. CDR3 DNA: TGTGCCAGCAGTTTGGGGCAGTCTAATTCACCCCTCCACTTT. Amino acids: CASSLGQSNSPLHF.

This clonotype came up many times. The J gene is TRBJ1-2, the V gene TRBV3-1, with unresolved D. This CDR3 region has 14 residues. Germline CDR1 LGHDT, CDR2 YNNKEL (reference sequence). The V gene lost 1 base and the J gene lost 2 bases, with 8 bases spanning the gap. The CDR3 here is CASSQGTANYGYTF. The CDR3 region has the DNA TGTGCCAGCAGCCAAGGGACGGCCAACTATGGCTACACCTTC. The full variable domain, in which reference TRBV3-1 and TRBJ1-2 provide the parts outside the CDR3, is DTAVSQTPKYLVTQMGNDKSIKCEQNLGHDTMYWYKQDSKKFLKIMFSYNNKELIINETVPNRFSPKSPDKAHLNLHINSLELGDSAVYFCASSQGTANYGYTFGSGTRLTVV.

This clonotype was seen ten or more times. The rearrangement joins TRBV6-1 to TRBJ1-1; D remains unclear. Germline CDR1 MNHNS, CDR2 SASEGT. V lost 4 bases and J 1 base, leaving 13 bases between the germline ends. The CDR3 runs 15 residues. The CDR3 here is CASSGTTLGNTEAFF. The CDR3 DNA follows: TGTGCCAGCAGTGGTACCACCCTGGGGAACACTGAAGCTTTCTTT.

The chain employs TRBV18 and TRBJ2-3; the match to TRBD1 covers 7 bases. This CDR3 comprises 14 residues. Germline trimming cut 3 bases from V and 7 bases from J; bases unmatched to any gene: 7. CDR1 is KGHSH, CDR2 LQKENI, per germline. CDR3: CASSPEKQGNTQYF. Here the CDR3 DNA reads TGTGCCAGCTCACCTGAGAAACAGGGGAATACGCAGTATTTT.

This clonotype was seen ten or more times. This chain uses TRBV5-1 with TRBJ2-7; no reliable D call. Trimming removed 7 bases at V and 6 bases at J, with 11 bases between. This CDR3 is built from 11 residues. CDR1 is SGHRS, CDR2 YFSETQ, per germline. CDR3 nucleotide sequence: TGCGCCAGCTCCAGCTGGGGCGAGCAGTACTTC. This encodes CASSSWGEQYF.

This clonotype was seen a handful of times. The chain combines TRBV14 with TRBJ2-1; D perhaps matches TRBD2 (6 bases). The CDR3 totals 17 residues. CDR1 SGHDN and CDR2 FVKESK come from the germline V gene. V shed 1 base and J shed 4 bases, with 17 bases lying between them. The CDR3 sequence is CASSQGDWTYLYNEQFF. DNA of the CDR3: TGTGCCAGCAGCCAAGGGGACTGGACCTATCTTTACAATGAGCAGTTCTTC.

This clonotype was recorded at least ten times. The V and J genes are TRBV5-1 and TRBJ2-5; D is uncertain. V was cut by 1 base and J by 5 bases, with 6 bases left in between. CDR1 SGHRS and CDR2 YFSETQ come from the germline V gene. This CDR3 spans 12 amino acids. This CDR3 is CASSLSGETQYF. The CDR3 DNA is TGCGCCAGCAGCTTGTCCGGGGAGACCCAGTACTTC.

This clonotype was recorded at least ten times. This chain links TRBV5-1 with TRBJ2-7; the match to TRBD2 covers 13 bases. This CDR3 is built from 18 residues. Per germline, CDR1 SGHRS and CDR2 YFSETQ. J lost 2 bases, V lost 3 bases, and 11 bases had no gene match. This CDR3 reads CASSSGTSGTSLAYEQYF. The CDR3 DNA follows: TGCGCCAGCAGCTCGGGGACTAGCGGGACTAGCCTCGCCTACGAGCAGTACTTC.

This clonotype was counted many times. The CDR3 DNA sequence: TGTGCCAGCAGTGAAGCGTTAAGCGGGAGTGGTTACGAGCAGTACTTC. Translation gives CASSEALSGSGYEQYF. The rearrangement links TRBV6-1 to TRBJ2-7; 8 positions agree with TRBD2. V lost 0 bases and J lost 4; bases outside the gene matches: 8. Germline assignment: CDR1 MNHNS and CDR2 SASEGT. The CDR3 consists of 16 residues.

This clonotype was found many times. The J gene is TRBJ2-1, the V gene TRBV27; 7 bases align to TRBD1. CDR1 is MNHEY, CDR2 SMNVEV, per germline (reference sequence). The CDR3 contains 13 residues. V lost 6 bases and J lost 6; bases outside the gene matches: 5. As DNA, the CDR3 is TGTGCCAGCAGACTCGACAGGGTCAATGAGCAGTTCTTC. Its protein product is CASRLDRVNEQFF.

This clonotype appeared once. One base away lies a much larger clone, so this may be a sequencing read error. The chain couples TRBV12-3 or TRBV12-4 to TRBJ2-2; D is unresolved. This CDR3 has 14 residues. This chain's CDR3 is CASRSRENTRELFF. The CDR3 coding sequence is TGTGCCAGCAGATCTAGGGAAAACACCAGGGAGCTGTTTTTT.

The table lists this clonotype with many counts. The rearrangement uses TRBV5-6 and TRBJ1-1; perhaps TRBD1 as D (5 bases). Germline CDR1 is SGHDT and CDR2 is YYEEEE. This CDR3 has 13 residues. The ends were cut back, 3 bases at V and 3 bases at J, with 9 bases in the middle. The CDR3 DNA sequence: TGTGCCAGCAGCTGGGGCCCGGACACTGAAGCTTTCTTT. Translating gives CASSWGPDTEAFF.

The DNA for the CDR3 is TGTGCCAGCAGCTTAGGGCGGGGGCCATACAATGAGCAGTTCTTC. Translated, it gives CASSLGRGPYNEQFF. The rearrangement joins TRBV7-6 to TRBJ2-1, with D perhaps TRBD2 (7 bases). Germline values: CDR1 SGHVS, CDR2 FNYEAQ. The CDR3 has 15 amino acids. Trimming left V 1 base short and J 4 bases short, with 11 bases between. The variable domain in full, with the rest retrieved from reference TRBV7-6 and TRBJ2-1, is GAGVSQSPRYKVTKRGQDVALRCDPISGHVSLYWYRQALGQGPEFLTYFNYEAQQDKSGLPNDRFSAERPEGSISTLTIQRTEQRDSAMYRCASSLGRGPYNEQFFGPGTRLTVL.

A word on this clonotype: One base away lies a much larger clone, so this may be a sequencing read error. CDR3 in amino acids: CTSSLDAGGPIETQYF. Here the CDR3 DNA reads TGCACCAGCAGCTTGGACGCGGGGGGGCCTATAGAGACCCAGTACTTC. V is TRBV5-1 and J is TRBJ2-5; TRBD2 aligns across 9 bases. CDR3 length equals 16 residues. Germline lookup yields CDR1 SGHRS and CDR2 YFSETQ.

This clonotype was observed at least ten times. The CDR3, as DNA: TGCGCCAGCAGCAGAACAGGGGGCGAAGGCACTGAAGCTTTCTTT. Protein product: CASSRTGGEGTEAFF. The V gene is TRBV5-1, the J gene TRBJ1-1, with TRBD1 identical over 9 bases. Germline CDR1 and CDR2: SGHRS and YFSETQ. The CDR3 sequence is 15 residues long. The V segment lost 4 bases and the J segment 4 bases; nucleotides outside the gene matches: 8.

The sample holds a few counts of this clonotype. This chain links TRBV2 with TRBJ1-2, with a tentative D call TRBD1 (6 bases). With 2 bases removed from V and 4 bases from J, the gap between germline ends came to 17 bases. CDR1 SNHLY and CDR2 FYNNEI come from the germline V gene. The CDR3 consists of 16 residues. CDR3 sequence (DNA): TGTGCCAGCAGTGAACCGTCCCCAGGGGTTGGCTATGGCTACACCTTC. It translates to CASSEPSPGVGYGYTF.